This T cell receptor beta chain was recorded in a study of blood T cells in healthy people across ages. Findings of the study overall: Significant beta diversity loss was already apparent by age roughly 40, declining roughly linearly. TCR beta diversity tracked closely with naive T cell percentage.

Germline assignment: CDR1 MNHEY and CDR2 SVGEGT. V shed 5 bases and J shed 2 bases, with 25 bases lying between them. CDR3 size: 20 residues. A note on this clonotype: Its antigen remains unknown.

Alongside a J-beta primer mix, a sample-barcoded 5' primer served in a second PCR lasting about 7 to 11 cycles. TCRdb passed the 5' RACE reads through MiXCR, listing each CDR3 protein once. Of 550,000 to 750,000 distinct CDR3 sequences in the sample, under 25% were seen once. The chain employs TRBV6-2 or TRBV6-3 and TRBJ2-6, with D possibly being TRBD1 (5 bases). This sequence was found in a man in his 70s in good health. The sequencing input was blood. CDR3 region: CASSHRAGPNLYTGANVLTF. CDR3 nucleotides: TGTGCCAGCAGTCACCGTGCAGGGCCCAACCTCTACACTGGGGCCAACGTCCTGACTTTC.